The 4 T cell receptor beta chains presented below share a single source sample, sequenced in a study of cytomegalovirus exposure and HLA in healthy donors. The study ran its PCR with 60 Vbeta and 13 Jbeta primers. Profiled with immunoSEQ multiplex PCR; TCRdb holds only in-frame clones, not every one. The data show more than 90,000 clones, 74% seen once. The sample was PBMCs. These receptors were collected from a man younger than 45 in good health and CMV-seropositive.

The rearrangement uses TRBV12-1 and TRBJ1-4; whether TRBD1, the table's D call, matches the DNA was not checked. TRBV12-1 is marked as a pseudogene. This CDR3 has 15 amino acids. CDR3 sequence reads: CASSFDRGRREKLFF. In DNA, the CDR3 is TGTGCCAGCAGCTTTGACAGGGGGCGAAGGGAAAAACTGTTTTTT.

A few counts support this clone. The chain uses TRBV14 and TRBJ1-1; D remains ambiguous. Germline CDR1 reads SGHDN; CDR2 reads FVKESK. Trimming took off 5 bases at V and 3 bases at J, with 19 bases between the two ends. This CDR3 is built from 16 residues. CDR3 bases: TGTGCCAGCAGCTCGCGACCCGGGGAGGTTTACACTGAAGCTTTCTTT. This encodes CASSSRPGEVYTEAFF.

The chain joins TRBV10-3 to TRBJ2-2, with TRBD1 matching over 9 bases. Germline trimming cut 8 bases from V and 1 base from J; bases unmatched to any gene: 8. Germline V CDR1 and CDR2: ENHRY, SYGVKD. CDR3 length equals 16 residues. CDR3 DNA sequence: TGTGCCATCGGAAAAAGGACAGGGGAGAACACCGGGGAGCTGTTTTTT. Translating it yields CAIGKRTGENTGELFF.

A word on this clone: Other DNA sequences in this sample translate to the same CDR3. The V gene is TRBV11-2, the J gene TRBJ1-1; D is possibly TRBD1 (6 bases). V was cut by 6 bases and J by 1 base, with 15 bases left in between. CDR3 length: 15 residues. Germline loops: CDR1 SGHAT, CDR2 FQNNGV. The CDR3 is CASSLLTGTNTEAFF. The CDR3, as DNA: TGTGCCAGCAGTTTACTGACAGGTACGAACACTGAAGCTTTCTTT.